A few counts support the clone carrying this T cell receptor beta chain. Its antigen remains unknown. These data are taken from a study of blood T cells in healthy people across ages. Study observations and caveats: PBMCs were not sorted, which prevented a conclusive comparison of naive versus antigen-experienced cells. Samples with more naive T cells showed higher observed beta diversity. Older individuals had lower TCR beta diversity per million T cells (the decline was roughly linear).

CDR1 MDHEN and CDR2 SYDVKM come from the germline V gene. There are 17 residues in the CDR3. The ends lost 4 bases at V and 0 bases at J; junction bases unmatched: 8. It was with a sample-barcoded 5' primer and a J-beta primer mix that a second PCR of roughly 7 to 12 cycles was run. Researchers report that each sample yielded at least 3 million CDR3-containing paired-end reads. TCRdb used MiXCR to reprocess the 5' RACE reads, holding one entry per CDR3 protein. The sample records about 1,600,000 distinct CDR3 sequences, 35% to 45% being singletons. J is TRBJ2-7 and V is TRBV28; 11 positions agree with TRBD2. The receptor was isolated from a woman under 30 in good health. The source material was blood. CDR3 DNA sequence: TGTGCCAGCAGTTCTACTAGCGGGGGAACCCTCTCCTACGAGCAGTACTTC. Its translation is CASSSTSGGTLSYEQYF.